Listed below are T cell receptor beta chains from one sample, sequenced in a study of CD8 T cells in ankylosing spondylitis. TCRdb used MiXCR to reprocess the 5' RACE reads, holding one entry per CDR3 protein. The sample shows under 200,000 distinct CDR3 sequences, over 10% of them seen only once. The specimen was blood, either unsorted or a sorted T cell fraction (not recorded which). The receptors originated from a female donor with ankylosing spondylitis or in good health (not recorded which). The CDR3 runs from the conserved cysteine through the conserved F or W. The order of the fields is D gene, V gene, clone size, J gene, CDR3 protein. D genes are given only for firm matches. Clone size, where shown, is once, few, many, or a class for clones that have expanded.

d_call: -
v_call: TRBV9
clone_size: many
j_call: TRBJ2-3
cdr3_aa: CASSVGGGDTQYF

d_call: -
v_call: TRBV19
clone_size: -
j_call: TRBJ2-3
cdr3_aa: CASKKGNTDTQYF

d_call: -
v_call: TRBV28
clone_size: many
j_call: TRBJ1-1
cdr3_aa: CASTNPNREMTEAFF

d_call: -
v_call: TRBV12-3/TRBV12-4
clone_size: many
j_call: TRBJ1-4
cdr3_aa: CASSLEVRATNEKLFF

d_call: -
v_call: TRBV6-2/TRBV6-3
clone_size: -
j_call: TRBJ2-1
cdr3_aa: CASSLGGPYNEQFF

d_call: TRBD2
v_call: TRBV18
clone_size: many
j_call: TRBJ2-1
cdr3_aa: CASSPVRAGVDYNEQFF

d_call: -
v_call: TRBV7-9
clone_size: -
j_call: TRBJ2-2
cdr3_aa: CASSLFSASTGELFF

d_call: TRBD2
v_call: TRBV6-5
clone_size: many
j_call: TRBJ2-1
cdr3_aa: CASSYSSGSGTYNEQFF

d_call: -
v_call: TRBV5-1
clone_size: many
j_call: TRBJ2-3
cdr3_aa: CAVFTDTQYF

d_call: -
v_call: TRBV12-3/TRBV12-4
clone_size: many
j_call: TRBJ1-5
cdr3_aa: CASSSWVGGSNQPQHF

d_call: TRBD2
v_call: TRBV7-6
clone_size: once
j_call: TRBJ2-1
cdr3_aa: CASSLYTGTSGRDEQFF

d_call: -
v_call: TRBV6-2/TRBV6-3
clone_size: -
j_call: TRBJ2-5
cdr3_aa: CASSYLLAWWETQYF

d_call: -
v_call: TRBV5-1
clone_size: -
j_call: TRBJ1-1
cdr3_aa: CASSSLGSSNTEAFF

d_call: -
v_call: TRBV9
clone_size: many
j_call: TRBJ1-3
cdr3_aa: CASSVEGVTSGNTIYF

d_call: -
v_call: TRBV12-3/TRBV12-4
clone_size: many
j_call: TRBJ2-1
cdr3_aa: CASNSPKFTRSQFF

d_call: -
v_call: TRBV7-9
clone_size: many
j_call: TRBJ2-3
cdr3_aa: CASSLRAMGDTQYF

d_call: TRBD1
v_call: TRBV3-1
clone_size: -
j_call: TRBJ2-5
cdr3_aa: CASNYRGQETQYF

d_call: TRBD2
v_call: TRBV6-2/TRBV6-3
clone_size: many
j_call: TRBJ2-7
cdr3_aa: CASSYVLPGGYEQYF

d_call: -
v_call: TRBV7-3
clone_size: few
j_call: TRBJ2-7
cdr3_aa: CASSPNSAQEQYF

d_call: TRBD2
v_call: TRBV20-1
clone_size: many
j_call: TRBJ2-1
cdr3_aa: CSARRVAGGSYNEQFF

d_call: TRBD2
v_call: TRBV11-3
clone_size: few
j_call: TRBJ2-5
cdr3_aa: CASSLDPAGGETQYF

d_call: TRBD1
v_call: TRBV2
clone_size: -
j_call: TRBJ2-5
cdr3_aa: CASSKTGGETQYF

d_call: -
v_call: TRBV10-3
clone_size: many
j_call: TRBJ2-7
cdr3_aa: CAISRDNYEQYF

d_call: TRBD2
v_call: TRBV20-1
clone_size: many
j_call: TRBJ2-7
cdr3_aa: CSARPTSGAYEQYF

d_call: TRBD2
v_call: TRBV18
clone_size: -
j_call: TRBJ2-7
cdr3_aa: CASSPYMGLAGGKNEQYF

d_call: TRBD2
v_call: TRBV24-1
clone_size: many
j_call: TRBJ2-5
cdr3_aa: CAVGTSHQETQYF

d_call: -
v_call: TRBV7-9
clone_size: many
j_call: TRBJ1-5
cdr3_aa: CASSPRGGEGQPQHF

d_call: -
v_call: TRBV12-3/TRBV12-4
clone_size: many
j_call: TRBJ2-2
cdr3_aa: CASTVTGVGGELFF

d_call: -
v_call: TRBV5-1
clone_size: many
j_call: TRBJ2-2
cdr3_aa: CASSEPGPHTGELFF

d_call: -
v_call: TRBV27
clone_size: many
j_call: TRBJ1-2
cdr3_aa: CASGTANNYGYTF

d_call: -
v_call: TRBV20-1
clone_size: few
j_call: TRBJ2-7
cdr3_aa: CSARGGRIYEQYF

d_call: -
v_call: TRBV6-1
clone_size: many
j_call: TRBJ1-2
cdr3_aa: CASSEWGGGNYGYTF

d_call: -
v_call: TRBV7-7
clone_size: many
j_call: TRBJ2-5
cdr3_aa: CASSLGSSGEETQYF

d_call: -
v_call: TRBV7-8
clone_size: -
j_call: TRBJ2-1
cdr3_aa: CASSSVDEQFF

d_call: -
v_call: TRBV5-5
clone_size: many
j_call: TRBJ1-3
cdr3_aa: CASSFSGTQVLSGNTIYF

d_call: -
v_call: TRBV27
clone_size: -
j_call: TRBJ2-7
cdr3_aa: CASSFKAGWGEQYF

d_call: -
v_call: TRBV7-3
clone_size: -
j_call: TRBJ2-5
cdr3_aa: CASSLTLGQTQYF

d_call: -
v_call: TRBV2
clone_size: -
j_call: TRBJ2-1
cdr3_aa: CASSVSQAAGLYNEQFF

d_call: TRBD1
v_call: TRBV30
clone_size: few
j_call: TRBJ2-1
cdr3_aa: CAWDQGQFYNEQFF

d_call: -
v_call: TRBV29-1
clone_size: many
j_call: TRBJ1-1
cdr3_aa: CSVPGRSNTEAFF

d_call: -
v_call: TRBV5-5
clone_size: many
j_call: TRBJ2-7
cdr3_aa: CASTILSGTEYHQYF

d_call: TRBD2
v_call: TRBV12-3/TRBV12-4
clone_size: many
j_call: TRBJ2-2
cdr3_aa: CASRSLTSGSTTGELFF